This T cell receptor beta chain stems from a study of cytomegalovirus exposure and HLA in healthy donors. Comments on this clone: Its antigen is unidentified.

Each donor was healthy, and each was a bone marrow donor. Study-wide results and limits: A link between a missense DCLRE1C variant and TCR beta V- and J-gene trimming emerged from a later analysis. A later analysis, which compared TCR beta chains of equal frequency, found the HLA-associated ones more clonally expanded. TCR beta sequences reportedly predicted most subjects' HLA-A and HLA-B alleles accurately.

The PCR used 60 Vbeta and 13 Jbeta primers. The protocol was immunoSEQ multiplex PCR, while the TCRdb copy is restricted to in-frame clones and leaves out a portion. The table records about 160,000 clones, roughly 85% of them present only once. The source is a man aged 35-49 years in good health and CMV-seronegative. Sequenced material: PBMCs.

CDR3 nucleotides: TGTGCCAGCAGTGTCAGATTGATTCCAACTAATGAAAAACTGTTTTTT. As protein: CASSVRLIPTNEKLFF. The chain uses TRBV2 and TRBJ1-4; D is unclear. V was pared by 4 bases and J by 0 bases, with 12 bases between. The CDR3 length is 16 residues. CDR1 SNHLY and CDR2 FYNNEI come from the germline V gene.